This T cell receptor beta chain was documented in a study of lymphopenia after photon versus proton radiotherapy (dated by TCRdb to the late 2010s). Looking at the study overall: Photon and proton radiation therapy were compared by the study for their immunological effects in patients with gastrointestinal tumors who developed high-grade lymphopenia. The study was designed to characterize how the impact on the immune system differs between the two radiation modalities. The cohort comprised roughly 20 patients with gastrointestinal tumors who received either photon or proton therapy and then developed lymphopenia.

Overall study outcomes, separate from this receptor: Across the cohort, among patients who died, a greater drop in TCR diversity after the nadir was inversely correlated with overall survival time. Proton-treated patients stayed relatively stable during treatment, while photon-treated patients lost naive T cells and TCR diversity and gained effector/memory populations. After the lymphocyte count nadir, photon-treated repertoires showed oligoclonal expansion, especially of CD8+ Temra cells, which drove the drop in diversity. The survival association was assessed only in patients who died, and the authors presented better survival with proton therapy as a possibility rather than a demonstrated result.

As concerns this clone: The antigen it binds to is not known. Base qualities are not recorded, but no much larger clone differs from it by a single base.

Its CDR3 holds 14 amino acids, cysteine through phenylalanine. The kept DNA is CDR3 alone, 42 bases in frame from the first base. Looking up the germline V gene yields CDR1 SGHTA and CDR2 FQGNSA. The V end loses 5 bases and the J end loses 3 bases, and a stretch of 14 bases separates them. The library was prepared using the immunoSEQ multiplex PCR assay. Alongside multiparametric flow cytometry, deep sequencing of rearranged TCR beta loci was used to profile the T cell repertoires. The immuneACCESS repertoire file appears here via TCRdb, limited to in-frame rearrangements. These files lack a portion of the clones; in checked studies, under half of the deficit traces to unresolved V genes, and the cause of the others is not known. The sample profile shows 68,000 or so clones; approximately 91% of them were found once. Jointly, the top ten make up 2.9% of the sample.

The sequenced sample was peripheral blood, obtained from a patient treated with photon-based radiotherapy. This chain is built from TRBV7-2 and TRBJ2-7; TRBD2 could be the D gene, as 5 bases match. The clonotype was recovered from a woman aged 70-85 years with pancreatic cancer. Here the CDR3 is given as CASSAIISGYEQYF. The DNA sequence reads TGTGCCAGCAGCGCTATCATAAGCGGCTACGAGCAGTACTTC.